Below, 13 T cell receptor beta chains from the same sample are listed, as sequenced in a study of blood T cell repertoires in COVID-19. Repertoires were generated with immunoSEQ multiplex PCR, while TCRdb's copy carries only in-frame clones and drops some. The sample shows about 380,000 clones, 88% of them seen only once. Sequences were obtained from PBMCs or T cells enriched from blood (not recorded which). The receptors stem from a woman under 30 who had recovered from COVID-19.

This chain connects TRBV4-1 to TRBJ1-4, with TRBD1 identical over 7 bases. Per the germline V gene, CDR1 is MGHRA and CDR2 is YSYEKL. The V and J ends lost 5 bases and 2 bases, in that order; junction bases with no gene match: 8. The CDR3 is 16 amino acids. The CDR3 loop reads CASSTTGVGTNEKLFF. CDR3 in DNA: TGCGCCAGCAGCACCACAGGGGTCGGGACTAATGAAAAACTGTTTTTT.

This chain joins TRBV9 and TRBJ1-3, with D perhaps TRBD1 (6 bases). CDR1 SGDLS and CDR2 YYNGEE come from the germline V gene. CDR3 length: 15 amino acids. V lost 3 bases and J 4 bases, leaving 14 bases between the germline ends. The CDR3 spells CASSETGFSGNTIYF. The DNA of the CDR3 is TGTGCCAGCAGCGAAACAGGGTTCTCCGGAAACACCATATATTTT. Combining the CDR3 with reference TRBV9 and TRBJ1-3 gives the whole variable domain DSGVTQTPKHLITATGQRVTLRCSPRSGDLSVYWYQQSLDQGLQFLIQYYNGEERAKGNILERFSAQQFPDLHSELNLSSLELGDSALYFCASSETGFSGNTIYFGEGSWLTVV.

In this sample, this clone turned up once. The gene calls are TRBV12-5 and TRBJ2-7, with 7 bases identical to TRBD1. This CDR3 comprises 13 residues. Germline V gene data show CDR1 as LGHNT and CDR2 as FRNRAP. Germline trimming cut 6 bases from V and 3 bases from J; bases unmatched to any gene: 5. CDR3 amino acids: CASGRTGDYEQYF. The CDR3 nucleotides are TGTGCTAGTGGAAGGACAGGAGACTACGAGCAGTACTTC.

V usage is TRBV28 and J usage is TRBJ2-1, with 10 bases matching TRBD1. There are 16 residues in the CDR3. The V segment lost 6 bases and the J segment 6 bases; nucleotides outside the gene matches: 11. From germline, CDR1 is MDHEN and CDR2 SYDVKM. The DNA of the CDR3 is TGTGCCAGCAGGCCCCGAGGGACAGGGGTCTCCAATGAGCAGTTCTTC. It is translated as CASRPRGTGVSNEQFF.

The chain combines TRBV4-1 with TRBJ2-2; 12 bases agree with TRBD2. Germline V gives CDR1 MGHRA, CDR2 YSYEKL. The CDR3 length is 19 residues. Trimming at V came to 3 bases and at J to 0 bases, leaving 8 bases not matched to a gene. For the CDR3, the DNA is TGCGCCAGCAGCCATAAAAAGACTAGCGGGGGCGCGAACACCGGGGAGCTGTTTTTT. Translation: CASSHKKTSGGANTGELFF.

The chain joins TRBV11-3 to TRBJ2-1; weak D call: TRBD2 (7 bases). The CDR3 extends over 13 amino acids. Trimming removed 3 bases at V and 10 bases at J, with 13 bases between. The germline V gene has CDR1 SGHNT and CDR2 YENEEA. CDR3 region: CASSFEGGREQFF. The CDR3 coding sequence is TGTGCCAGCAGCTTTGAGGGGGGGCGCGAGCAGTTCTTC.

CDR3 sequence reads: CASSSQAALEKLFF. The CDR3 coding sequence is TGTGCCAGCAGCTCACAGGCCGCGTTAGAAAAACTGTTTTTT. V gene TRBV21-1 combines with J gene TRBJ1-4; TRBD1 is the table's D call, not checked against the DNA. TRBV21-1 is a known pseudogene. This CDR3 contains 14 residues.

V is TRBV28 and J is TRBJ2-7; 7 positions agree with TRBD2. V lost 2 bases and J lost 2; bases outside the gene matches: 3. The CDR3 totals 14 residues. Germline V gene data show CDR1 as MDHEN and CDR2 as SYDVKM. This chain's CDR3 is CASSLGTNPYEQYF. The CDR3 DNA sequence: TGTGCCAGCAGTTTAGGGACTAACCCCTACGAGCAGTACTTC.

The V and J genes are TRBV28 and TRBJ1-1, with unresolved D. CDR1 and CDR2 from the germline V gene are MDHEN and SYDVKM. The CDR3 sequence is 13 residues long. Trimming pared 5 bases from V and 6 bases from J, leaving 13 bases between. The CDR3 DNA reads as TGTGCCAGCAGTCCACTAACGACCTCTGAAGCTTTCTTT. Translation: CASSPLTTSEAFF.

This clone has just a few counts. The rearrangement links TRBV10-3 to TRBJ2-5, with 7 bases that match TRBD1. CDR3 size: 13 residues. V gave up 8 bases and J gave up 3 bases; unmatched junction bases: 6. Germline lookup yields CDR1 ENHRY and CDR2 SYGVKD. The CDR3 is CAIGYRGEETQYF. For the CDR3, the DNA is TGTGCCATCGGTTACAGGGGAGAAGAGACCCAGTACTTC.

The chain combines TRBV30 with TRBJ1-5; no clear D gene. This CDR3 contains 12 residues. Trimming shortened V by 1 base and J by 4 bases, and 5 bases separated the two germline ends. The germline V gene encodes CDR1 GTSNPN and CDR2 SVGIG (reference sequence). The CDR3 loop reads CAWSGPNQPQHF. CDR3 bases: TGTGCCTGGAGTGGGCCTAATCAGCCCCAGCATTTT.

This chain links TRBV5-6 with TRBJ1-2; TRBD1 agrees at 10 bases. Germline values: CDR1 SGHDT, CDR2 YYEEEE. Trimming cost V 3 bases and J 9 bases; bases outside gene matches: 5. There are 13 residues in the CDR3. The CDR3 here is CASSYGQGDRYTF. The DNA for the CDR3 is TGTGCCAGCAGCTACGGACAGGGGGATCGCTACACCTTC.

The chain couples TRBV6-5 to TRBJ2-7, with D perhaps TRBD2 (6 bases). CDR3 length equals 15 residues. Between the trimmed V and J ends, which lost 2 bases and 2 bases, there was a span of 13 bases. The germline V gene has CDR1 MNHEY and CDR2 SVGAGI. The CDR3 is CASSYGGLGTYEQYF. The CDR3 nucleotides read TGTGCCAGCAGTTACGGGGGACTGGGAACCTACGAGCAGTACTTC.